These 26 T cell receptor beta chains were all obtained from the same sample, sequenced in a study of CD8 T cells in Susac syndrome. It was with random hexamers that roughly 0.5 to 1 ug RNA was reverse transcribed. TCRdb re-called the immunoSEQ multiplex PCR reads through MiXCR, storing one row per CDR3 protein. This table has over 150,000 distinct CDR3 sequences, about 96% appearing once. The sample comprised CD4+ T cells from PBMCs. All receptors derive from a human donor with Susac syndrome.

This clonotype was picked up one time. The chain recombines TRBV29-1 with TRBJ2-1, with a weak D call TRBD1 (6 bases). The length of the CDR3 is 11 residues. V dropped 4 bases and J dropped 8 bases, with 9 bases sitting between them. Germline-derived CDR1 and CDR2 are SQVTM and ANQGSEA. CDR3: CSVGAGDEQFF. In DNA, the CDR3 is TGCAGCGTTGGGGCAGGGGATGAGCAGTTCTTC.

The chain couples TRBV4-3 to TRBJ2-1; TRBD2 matches at 14 bases. The length of the CDR3 is 17 residues. Germline V gives CDR1 LGHNA, CDR2 YSLEER. V gave up 0 bases and J gave up 6 bases; unmatched junction bases: 4. CDR3 sequence (DNA): TGCGCCAGCAGCCAAGATGAGGGACTAGCGGGAGTCAATGAGCAGTTCTTC. Its translation is CASSQDEGLAGVNEQFF.

The genes are TRBV14 and TRBJ2-1, with no clear D. This CDR3 contains 12 residues. V gave up 0 bases and J gave up 8 bases, with 5 bases separating them. The germline gives CDR1 SGHDN, CDR2 FVKESK. The CDR3 here is CASSQEGYEQFF. Here the CDR3 DNA reads TGTGCCAGCAGCCAAGAAGGGTATGAGCAGTTCTTC.

The sample holds one count of this clonotype. The V gene is TRBV7-9, the J gene TRBJ2-3; D gene uncertain. Germline CDR1 SEHNR, CDR2 FQNEAQ (reference sequence). V was cut by 4 bases and J by 4 bases, with 9 bases left in between. The CDR3 runs to 13 residues. CDR3 in amino acids: CASSSFAPDTQYF. As DNA, the CDR3 is TGTGCCAGCAGCTCCTTCGCTCCAGATACGCAGTATTTT. Based on the CDR3 plus reference TRBV7-9 and TRBJ2-3, the full variable domain is DTGVSQNPRHKITKRGQNVTFRCDPISEHNRLYWYRQTLGQGPEFLTYFQNEAQLEKSRLLSDRFSAERPKGSFSTLEIQRTEQGDSAMYLCASSSFAPDTQYFGPGTRLTVL.

The V and J genes are TRBV20-1 and TRBJ1-2, with a weak D call TRBD1 (5 bases). Trimming removed 1 base from V and 4 bases from J, with 19 bases in between. Per the germline V gene, CDR1 is DFQATT and CDR2 is SNEGSKA (reference sequence). There are 16 residues in the CDR3. CDR3 nucleotide sequence: TGCAGTGCTAGAGCACAAACGAACAGGCGCGCCTATGGCTACACCTTC. Its protein is CSARAQTNRRAYGYTF.

The V call is TRBV29-1, the J call TRBJ2-1; 12 nucleotides align to TRBD2. Germline CDR1 reads SQVTM; CDR2 reads ANQGSEA. CDR3 length equals 14 residues. The ends lost 6 bases at V and 8 bases at J; junction bases unmatched: 8. The DNA of the CDR3 is TGCAGCGTAGAGACTAGCGGGGGTCTGCATGAGCAGTTCTTC. It encodes CSVETSGGLHEQFF.

The chain has TRBV15 and TRBJ1-4; 7 bases line up with TRBD1. Trimming took 1 base from V and 8 from J; bases not matched to a gene: 7. CDR3 size: 15 residues. Germline values: CDR1 LNHNV, CDR2 YYDKDF (reference sequence). The CDR3 nucleotides are TGTGCCACCAGCAGAGGGACCGGGACAGAGGAAAAACTGTTTTTT. It yields the protein CATSRGTGTEEKLFF.

This clonotype was seen more than once but under ten times. The V and J genes are TRBV18 and TRBJ2-5, with a weak D call TRBD1 (6 bases). Germline V gene data show CDR1 as KGHSH and CDR2 as LQKENI. Trimming cost V 3 bases and J 2 bases, with 7 bases left between them. CDR3 length: 13 residues. CDR3 in amino acids: CASSPGQQETQYF. The DNA for the CDR3 is TGTGCCAGCTCACCCGGACAGCAAGAGACCCAGTACTTC.

CDR3 nucleotide sequence: TGCAGTGCTAACCGGGAACCTTACAATGAGCAGTTCTTC. Translating it yields CSANREPYNEQFF. V gene TRBV20-1 combines with J gene TRBJ2-1, with a weak D call TRBD2 (5 bases). From germline, CDR1 is DFQATT and CDR2 SNEGSKA (reference sequence). The CDR3 is 13 residues long. Trimming took off 4 bases at V and 4 bases at J, with 11 bases between the two ends.

V gene TRBV29-1 combines with J gene TRBJ2-2; weak D call: TRBD1 (5 bases). Germline V gene sequence: CDR1 SQVTM, CDR2 ANQGSEA. The CDR3 is 14 amino acids. V shed 5 bases and J shed 1 base, with 11 bases lying between them. The CDR3 DNA sequence: TGCAGCGTTTCCGTCAGGGTGAACACCGGGGAGCTGTTTTTT. Protein: CSVSVRVNTGELFF.

The V call is TRBV24-1, the J call TRBJ2-1; D perhaps matches TRBD1 (6 bases). Germline assignment: CDR1 KGHDR and CDR2 SFDVKD. V lost 10 bases, J lost 2 bases, and 11 bases lay in between. The CDR3 consists of 13 residues. The DNA of the CDR3 is TGTGCCACAGGGGACACCCCCTACAATGAGCAGTTCTTC. It yields the protein CATGDTPYNEQFF.

This chain connects TRBV7-2 to TRBJ2-3; D is undetermined. V was trimmed by 2 bases and J by 5 bases, leaving 11 bases between them. Germline values: CDR1 SGHTA, CDR2 FQGNSA. This CDR3 has 14 amino acids. The CDR3 DNA sequence: TGTGCCAGCAGCTTATCTGGCAGCCGAGATACGCAGTATTTT. As protein: CASSLSGSRDTQYF.

The V gene is TRBV29-1, the J gene TRBJ2-5; 11 nucleotides line up with TRBD2. The V gene's germline CDR1 is SQVTM and CDR2 ANQGSEA. J lost 4 bases, V lost 2 bases, and 6 bases had no gene match. The CDR3 has 15 residues. The DNA for the CDR3 is TGCAGCGTTGAACCTACTAGCGGGAGTTCAGAGACCCAGTACTTC. Protein sequence: CSVEPTSGSSETQYF.

The rearrangement links TRBV19 to TRBJ1-1; D gene ambiguous. The germline gives CDR1 LNHDA, CDR2 SQIVND (reference sequence). The V and J ends lost 3 bases and 7 bases respectively, with 9 bases between them. There are 12 residues in the CDR3. The CDR3 sequence is CASSIRWGEAFF. The CDR3 region has the DNA TGTGCCAGTAGTATTAGATGGGGTGAAGCTTTCTTT.

The chain is built from TRBV7-9 and TRBJ2-6; 7 positions agree with TRBD2. Germline V gives CDR1 SEHNR, CDR2 FQNEAQ (reference sequence). V trimming: 5 bases; J trimming: 1 base; junction bases outside the gene matches: 14. This CDR3 contains 19 residues. The CDR3 spells CASSTPSKRDYSGANVLTF. CDR3 coding DNA: TGTGCCAGCAGCACTCCTTCTAAGCGGGACTATTCTGGGGCCAACGTCCTGACTTTC. The whole variable domain, filled in from reference TRBV7-9 and TRBJ2-6, reads DTGVSQNPRHKITKRGQNVTFRCDPISEHNRLYWYRQTLGQGPEFLTYFQNEAQLEKSRLLSDRFSAERPKGSFSTLEIQRTEQGDSAMYLCASSTPSKRDYSGANVLTFGAGSRLTVL.

V usage is TRBV5-6 and J usage is TRBJ2-5, with TRBD2 identical over 13 bases. This CDR3 spans 16 amino acids. Losses at the gene ends were 5 bases for V and 5 bases for J; bases not matched to a gene: 9. The germline CDR1 and CDR2 sequences are SGHDT and YYEEEE. In nucleotides, the CDR3 is TGTGCCAGCAGTCCTGGACTAGCGGGGGAAAGGGAGACCCAGTACTTC. It yields the protein CASSPGLAGERETQYF.

This chain links TRBV6-5 with TRBJ2-3, with no clear D. In germline, CDR1 is MNHEY, CDR2 SVGAGI. V was pared by 0 bases and J by 0 bases, with 4 bases between. The CDR3 sequence is 14 residues long. The DNA of the CDR3 is TGTGCCAGCAGTTACTCAGGCAGCACAGATACGCAGTATTTT. Translation gives CASSYSGSTDTQYF.

The chain links TRBV30 to TRBJ2-7, with 14 nucleotides matching TRBD2. The CDR3 has 14 amino acids. CDR1 and CDR2 from the germline V gene are GTSNPN and SVGIG (reference sequence). V lost 3 bases, J lost 6 bases, and 4 bases stayed unmatched. CDR3 nucleotides: TGTGCCTGGAGCGCAGGGACTAGCGGGGGCGAGCAGTACTTC. This gives the protein CAWSAGTSGGEQYF. The full variable domain, with the rest looked up from reference TRBV30 and TRBJ2-7, is SQTIHQWPATLVQPVGSPLSLECTVEGTSNPNLYWYRQAAGRGLQLLFYSVGIGQISSEVPQNLSASRPQDRQFILSSKKLLLSDSGFYLCAWSAGTSGGEQYFGPGTRLTVT.

This clonotype was recorded a few times. The chain uses TRBV7-9 and TRBJ1-1, with 7 bases fitting TRBD1. CDR3 length equals 14 residues. With V trimmed by 5 bases and J by 0 bases, 3 bases remained unmatched. Germline V lookup: CDR1 SEHNR, CDR2 FQNEAQ (reference sequence). CDR3 sequence reads: CASSIGQVNTEAFF. Written as DNA, the CDR3 is TGTGCCAGCAGCATAGGACAGGTGAACACTGAAGCTTTCTTT.

The J gene is TRBJ2-6, the V gene TRBV28; perhaps TRBD1 as D (6 bases). Germline assignment: CDR1 MDHEN and CDR2 SYDVKM. V was clipped by 5 bases and J by 0 bases, with 11 bases between them. The CDR3 is 16 residues long. This CDR3 reads CASSRPQGSGANVLTF. CDR3 coding DNA: TGTGCCAGCAGTAGACCACAGGGCTCTGGGGCCAACGTCCTGACTTTC.

The chain carries TRBV11-2 and TRBJ2-1, with a weak D call TRBD1 (6 bases). The germline V gene has CDR1 SGHAT and CDR2 FQNNGV. V lost 3 bases, J lost 7 bases, and 10 bases lay in between. This CDR3 has 13 residues. The CDR3 nucleotides read TGTGCCAGCAGCTTGACAGGTAGGAATGAGCAGTTCTTC. It codes for CASSLTGRNEQFF.

This sequence joins TRBV24-1 and TRBJ2-1; TRBD2 aligns across 8 bases. CDR1 and CDR2 from the germline V gene are KGHDR and SFDVKD. The V gene end was trimmed by 3 bases and the J gene end by 0 bases; junction bases not matched to a gene: 9. This CDR3 region has 18 residues. Written as DNA, the CDR3 is TGTGCCACCAGTGATACCCTCCGGCTAGCGGGCTCCTACAATGAGCAGTTCTTC. It specifies CATSDTLRLAGSYNEQFF.

Only a few counts were recorded for this clonotype. The chain is built from TRBV20-1 and TRBJ2-6; no clear D. The CDR3 is 16 amino acids. CDR1 is DFQATT and CDR2 is SNEGSKA in the germline V gene (reference sequence). The ends were cut back, 3 bases at V and 3 bases at J, with 15 bases in the middle. The chain's CDR3 is CSASPGVVGGANVLTF. As DNA, the CDR3 is TGCAGTGCTAGTCCTGGTGTGGTGGGTGGGGCCAACGTCCTGACTTTC.

The gene calls are TRBV20-1 and TRBJ2-7; TRBD1 matches 7 bases. The V segment lost 5 bases and the J segment 2 bases; nucleotides outside the gene matches: 6. This CDR3 has 13 amino acids. Germline CDR1 DFQATT, CDR2 SNEGSKA (reference sequence). The CDR3 coding sequence is TGCAGTGCTCGACAGGGTTTAACCTACGAGCAGTACTTC. This encodes CSARQGLTYEQYF.

The CDR3: CASSLRTGGQETQYF. In nucleotides, the CDR3 is TGCGCCAGCAGCTTGCGCACTGGAGGGCAAGAGACCCAGTACTTC. This chain connects TRBV5-1 to TRBJ2-5; D is possibly TRBD2 (6 bases). The V gene lost 1 base and the J gene lost 2 bases, with 12 bases spanning the gap. The germline CDR1 and CDR2 sequences are SGHRS and YFSETQ. The CDR3 loop spans 15 amino acids.

The J gene is TRBJ1-2, the V gene TRBV7-2, with D unresolved. Germline assignment: CDR1 SGHTA and CDR2 FQGNSA. The V and J ends lost 5 bases and 3 bases respectively, with 19 bases between them. The CDR3 sequence is 16 residues long. The CDR3 is CASSLLSMRNHYGYTF. As DNA, the CDR3 is TGTGCCAGCAGCCTCCTCAGTATGCGAAACCACTATGGCTACACCTTC.